This T cell receptor beta chain was identified during a study of blood T cell repertoires in COVID-19. The data were produced by immunoSEQ multiplex PCR, yet TCRdb's version contains in-frame clones alone and is incomplete. The sample yields about 160,000 clones, around 79% seen once. The CDR3 has 16 amino acids. V was clipped by 5 bases and J by 1 base, with 17 bases between them. CDR1 SGHNT and CDR2 YENEEA come from the germline V gene. Sequencing was performed on peripheral blood. The receptor comes from a woman in her fifties or sixties with COVID-19, enrolled during active disease. The rearrangement links TRBV11-3 to TRBJ2-5; D may be TRBD2 (6 bases). The CDR3 region is CASSQSVGGLQETQYF. The CDR3 coding sequence is TGTGCCAGCAGCCAAAGCGTCGGGGGTCTCCAAGAGACCCAGTACTTC.